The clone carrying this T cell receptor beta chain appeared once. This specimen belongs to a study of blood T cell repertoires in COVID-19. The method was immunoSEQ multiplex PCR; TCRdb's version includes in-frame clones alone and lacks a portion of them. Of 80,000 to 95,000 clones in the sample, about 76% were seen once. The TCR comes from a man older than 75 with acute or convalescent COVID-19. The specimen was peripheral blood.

CDR3 loop: CASSQIQVNTEAFF. In nucleotides, the CDR3 is TGTGCCAGCAGCCAAATTCAGGTGAACACTGAAGCTTTCTTT. V and J are TRBV7-9 and TRBJ1-1; D uncertain. CDR1 is SEHNR, CDR2 FQNEAQ, per germline (reference sequence). The V gene lost 5 bases and the J gene lost 0 bases, with 10 bases spanning the gap. The CDR3 has 14 residues.